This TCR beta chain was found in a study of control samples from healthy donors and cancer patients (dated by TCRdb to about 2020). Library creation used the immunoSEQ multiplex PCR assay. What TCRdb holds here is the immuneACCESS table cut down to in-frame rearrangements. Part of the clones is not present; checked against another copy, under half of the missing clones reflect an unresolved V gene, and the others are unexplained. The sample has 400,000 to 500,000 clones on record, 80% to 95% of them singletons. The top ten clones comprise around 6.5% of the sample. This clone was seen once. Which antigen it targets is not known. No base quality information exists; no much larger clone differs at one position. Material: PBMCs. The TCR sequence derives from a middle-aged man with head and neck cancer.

CDR3 sequence: CASSPAGGVTDTQYF. In nucleotides, the sequence is TGTGCCAGCAGCCCAGCGGGGGGAGTCACAGATACGCAGTATTTT. Here the chain combines TRBV9 and TRBJ2-3; 9 central bases correspond to TRBD2. CDR1 and CDR2, looked up from the germline V gene, are SGDLS and YYNGEE. The CDR3 numbers 15 residues from cysteine through phenylalanine. CDR3 DNA only is kept here, 45 bases in frame from base 1. The V end gives up 4 bases and the J end 2 bases, leaving 5 bases in the junction not matched to a gene.